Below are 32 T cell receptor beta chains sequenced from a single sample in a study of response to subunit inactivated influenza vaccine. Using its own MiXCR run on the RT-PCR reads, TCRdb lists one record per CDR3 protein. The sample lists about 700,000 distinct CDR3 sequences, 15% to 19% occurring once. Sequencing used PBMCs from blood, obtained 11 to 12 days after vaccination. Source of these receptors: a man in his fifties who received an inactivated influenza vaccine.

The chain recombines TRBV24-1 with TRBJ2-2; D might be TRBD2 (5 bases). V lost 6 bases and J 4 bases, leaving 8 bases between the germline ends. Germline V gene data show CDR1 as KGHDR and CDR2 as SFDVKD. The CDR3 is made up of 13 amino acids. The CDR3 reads CATSSGTTGELFF. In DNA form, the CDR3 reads TGTGCCACCAGTAGCGGAACCACCGGGGAGCTGTTTTTT.

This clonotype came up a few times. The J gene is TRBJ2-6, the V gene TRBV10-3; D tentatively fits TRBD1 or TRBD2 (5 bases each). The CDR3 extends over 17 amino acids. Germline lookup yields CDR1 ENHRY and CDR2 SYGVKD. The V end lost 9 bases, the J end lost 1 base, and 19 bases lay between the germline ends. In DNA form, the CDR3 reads TGTGCCATTTCTCCGGGACGAACCTCTTCTGGGGCCAACGTCCTGACTTTC. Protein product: CAISPGRTSSGANVLTF.

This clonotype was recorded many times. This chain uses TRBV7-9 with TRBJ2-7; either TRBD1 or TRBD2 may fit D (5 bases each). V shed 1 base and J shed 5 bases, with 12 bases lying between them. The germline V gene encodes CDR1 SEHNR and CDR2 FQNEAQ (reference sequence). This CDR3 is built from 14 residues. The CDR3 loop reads CASSLGGGENEQYF. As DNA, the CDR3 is TGTGCCAGCAGCTTAGGTGGGGGTGAAAACGAGCAGTACTTC.

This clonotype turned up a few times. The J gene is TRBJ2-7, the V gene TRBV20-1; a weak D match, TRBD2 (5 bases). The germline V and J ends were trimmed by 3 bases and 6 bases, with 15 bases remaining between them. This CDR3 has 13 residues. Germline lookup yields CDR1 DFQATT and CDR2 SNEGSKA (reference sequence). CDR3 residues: CSARIQSAGEQYF. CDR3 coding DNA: TGCAGTGCTAGGATACAAAGTGCGGGCGAGCAGTACTTC.

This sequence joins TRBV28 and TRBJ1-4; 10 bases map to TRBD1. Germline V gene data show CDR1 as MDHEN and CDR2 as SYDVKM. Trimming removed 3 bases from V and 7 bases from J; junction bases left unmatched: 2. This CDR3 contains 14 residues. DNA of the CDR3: TGTGCCAGCAGTTTGTGGGACAGGGGTGAAAAACTGTTTTTT. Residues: CASSLWDRGEKLFF.

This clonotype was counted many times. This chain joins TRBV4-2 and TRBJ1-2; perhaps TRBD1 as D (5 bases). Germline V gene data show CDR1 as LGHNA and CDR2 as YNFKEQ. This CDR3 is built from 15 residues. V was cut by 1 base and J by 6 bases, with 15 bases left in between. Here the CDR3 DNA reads TGTGCCAGCAGCCAAGTGTTTAGGGACGGGCATGGCTACACCTTC. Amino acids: CASSQVFRDGHGYTF.

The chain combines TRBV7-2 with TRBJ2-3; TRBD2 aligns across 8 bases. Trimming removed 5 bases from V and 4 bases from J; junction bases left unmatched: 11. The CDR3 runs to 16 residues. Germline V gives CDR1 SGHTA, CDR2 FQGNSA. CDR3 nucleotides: TGTGCCAGCAGCCCCCAACCGGGAGGGCTTCCAGATACGCAGTATTTT. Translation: CASSPQPGGLPDTQYF.

CDR3: CSPEVGNEQFF. CDR3 DNA sequence: TGCAGCCCCGAGGTGGGCAATGAGCAGTTCTTC. The V and J genes are TRBV29-1 and TRBJ2-1; D unresolved. Germline CDR1 is SQVTM and CDR2 is ANQGSEA. CDR3 length: 11 amino acids. Trimming cost V 8 bases and J 6 bases, with 11 bases left between them.

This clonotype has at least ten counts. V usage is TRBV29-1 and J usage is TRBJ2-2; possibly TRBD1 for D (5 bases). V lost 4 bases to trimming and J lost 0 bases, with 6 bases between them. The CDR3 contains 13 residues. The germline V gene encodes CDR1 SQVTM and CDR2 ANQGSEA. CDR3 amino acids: CSVGQSNTGELFF. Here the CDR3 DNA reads TGCAGCGTTGGACAGTCGAACACCGGGGAGCTGTTTTTT.

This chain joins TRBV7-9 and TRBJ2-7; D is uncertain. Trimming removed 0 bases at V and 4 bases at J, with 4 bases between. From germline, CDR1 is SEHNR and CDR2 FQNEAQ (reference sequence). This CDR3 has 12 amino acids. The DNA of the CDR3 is TGTGCCAGCAGCTTAGCACAGTACGAGCAGTACTTC. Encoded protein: CASSLAQYEQYF. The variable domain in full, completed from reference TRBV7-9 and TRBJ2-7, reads DTGVSQNPRHKITKRGQNVTFRCDPISEHNRLYWYRQTLGQGPEFLTYFQNEAQLEKSRLLSDRFSAERPKGSFSTLEIQRTEQGDSAMYLCASSLAQYEQYFGPGTRLTVT.

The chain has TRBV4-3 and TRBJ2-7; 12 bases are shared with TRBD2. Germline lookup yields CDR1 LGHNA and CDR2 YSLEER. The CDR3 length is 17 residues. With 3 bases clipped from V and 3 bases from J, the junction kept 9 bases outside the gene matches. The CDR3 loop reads CASSQVAGLAGNYEQYF. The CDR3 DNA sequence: TGCGCCAGCAGCCAGGTCGCAGGACTAGCGGGAAACTACGAGCAGTACTTC.

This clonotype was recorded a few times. In DNA, the CDR3 is TGTGCCAGCAGTTCCTACCAAACGGTTCTTAAGGGAGGCTACACCTTC. Residues: CASSSYQTVLKGGYTF. J is TRBJ1-2 and V is TRBV6-5; D remains ambiguous. The CDR3 length is 16 residues. V was cut by 4 bases and J by 8 bases, with 23 bases left in between. Looked up from germline, CDR1 is MNHEY and CDR2 is SVGAGI.

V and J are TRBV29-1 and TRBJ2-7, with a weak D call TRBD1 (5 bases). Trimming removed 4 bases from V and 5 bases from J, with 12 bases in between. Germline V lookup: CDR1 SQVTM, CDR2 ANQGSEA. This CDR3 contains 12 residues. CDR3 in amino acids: CSVGVAGNEQYF. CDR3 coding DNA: TGCAGCGTTGGGGTGGCAGGGAACGAGCAGTACTTC.

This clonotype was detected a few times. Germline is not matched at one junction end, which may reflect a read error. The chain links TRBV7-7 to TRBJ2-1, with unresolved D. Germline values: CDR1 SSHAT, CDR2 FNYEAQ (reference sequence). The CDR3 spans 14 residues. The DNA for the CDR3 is TGTGCTAGCAGCTTAGAGGTCGCAAACAATGAGCAGTTCTTC. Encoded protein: CASSLEVANNEQFF.

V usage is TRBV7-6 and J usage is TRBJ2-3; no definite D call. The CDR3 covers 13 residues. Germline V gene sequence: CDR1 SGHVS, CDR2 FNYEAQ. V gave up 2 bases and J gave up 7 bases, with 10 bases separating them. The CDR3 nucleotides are TGTGCCAGCAGCTTATATAGGAGAAATACGCAGTATTTT. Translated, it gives CASSLYRRNTQYF.

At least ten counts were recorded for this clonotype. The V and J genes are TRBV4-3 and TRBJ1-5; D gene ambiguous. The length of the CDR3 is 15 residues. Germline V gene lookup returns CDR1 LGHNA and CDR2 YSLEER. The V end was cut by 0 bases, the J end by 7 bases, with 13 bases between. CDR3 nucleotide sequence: TGCGCCAGCAGCCAAGAGGGCAGCCTCAACCAGCCCCAGCATTTT. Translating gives CASSQEGSLNQPQHF.

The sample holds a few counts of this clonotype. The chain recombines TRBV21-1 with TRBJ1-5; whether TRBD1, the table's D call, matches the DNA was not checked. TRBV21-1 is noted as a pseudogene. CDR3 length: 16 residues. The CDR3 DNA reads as TGTGCCAGCAGCAACCCGAGGGACAGAACTAATCAGCCCCAGCATTTT. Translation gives CASSNPRDRTNQPQHF.

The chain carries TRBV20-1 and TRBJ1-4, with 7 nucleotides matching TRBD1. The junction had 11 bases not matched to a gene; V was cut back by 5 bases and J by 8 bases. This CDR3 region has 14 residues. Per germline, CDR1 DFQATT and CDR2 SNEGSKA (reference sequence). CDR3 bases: TGCAGTGCTTTTCGGACAGGTCAACCCGAAAAACTGTTTTTT. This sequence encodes CSAFRTGQPEKLFF.

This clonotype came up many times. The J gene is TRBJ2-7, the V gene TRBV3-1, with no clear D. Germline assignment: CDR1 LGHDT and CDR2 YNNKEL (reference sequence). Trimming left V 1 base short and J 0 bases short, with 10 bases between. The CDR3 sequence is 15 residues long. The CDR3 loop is CASSQASGSSYEQYF. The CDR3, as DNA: TGTGCCAGCAGCCAAGCCTCGGGCAGCTCCTACGAGCAGTACTTC.

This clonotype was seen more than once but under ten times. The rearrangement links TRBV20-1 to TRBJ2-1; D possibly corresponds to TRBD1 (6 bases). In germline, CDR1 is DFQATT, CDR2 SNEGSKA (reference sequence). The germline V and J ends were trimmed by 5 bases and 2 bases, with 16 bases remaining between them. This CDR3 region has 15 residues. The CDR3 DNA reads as TGCAGTGCTGACGGCCGGGACAAAGCCTACAATGAGCAGTTCTTC. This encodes CSADGRDKAYNEQFF.

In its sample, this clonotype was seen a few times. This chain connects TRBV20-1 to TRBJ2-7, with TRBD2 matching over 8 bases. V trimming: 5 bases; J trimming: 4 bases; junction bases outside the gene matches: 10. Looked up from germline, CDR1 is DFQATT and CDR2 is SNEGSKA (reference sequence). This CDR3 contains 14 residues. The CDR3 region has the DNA TGCAGTGCTGAACCACTAGCGGAGGGATACGAGCAGTACTTC. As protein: CSAEPLAEGYEQYF.

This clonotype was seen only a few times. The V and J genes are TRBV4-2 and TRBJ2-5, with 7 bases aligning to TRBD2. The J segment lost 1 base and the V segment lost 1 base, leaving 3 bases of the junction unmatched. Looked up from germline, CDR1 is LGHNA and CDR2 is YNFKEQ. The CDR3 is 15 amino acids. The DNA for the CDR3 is TGTGCCAGCAGCCAAGGGCTAGCGGTCCAAGAGACCCAGTACTTC. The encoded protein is CASSQGLAVQETQYF.

The CDR3 protein is CASSLRLADRYEQYF. CDR3 coding DNA: TGTGCCAGCAGCCTGAGACTAGCGGACCGCTACGAGCAGTACTTC. This chain links TRBV27 with TRBJ2-7; 9 bases line up with TRBD2. This CDR3 is 15 amino acids long. Germline CDR1 MNHEY, CDR2 SMNVEV (reference sequence). V was pared by 6 bases and J by 3 bases, with 9 bases of the junction left unmatched.

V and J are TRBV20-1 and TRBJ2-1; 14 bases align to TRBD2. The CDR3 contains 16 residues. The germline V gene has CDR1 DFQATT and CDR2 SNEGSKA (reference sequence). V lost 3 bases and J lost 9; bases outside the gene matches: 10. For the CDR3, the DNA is TGCAGTGCTAGGGAACCGGGACTAGCGGGAGCCGGTGAGCAGTTCTTC. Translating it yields CSAREPGLAGAGEQFF.

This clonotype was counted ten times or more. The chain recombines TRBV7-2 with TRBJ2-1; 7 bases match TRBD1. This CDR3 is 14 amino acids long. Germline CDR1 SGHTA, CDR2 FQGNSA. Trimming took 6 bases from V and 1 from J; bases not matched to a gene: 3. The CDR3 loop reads CASRGQISYNEQFF. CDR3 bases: TGTGCCAGCAGGGGACAGATATCCTACAATGAGCAGTTCTTC. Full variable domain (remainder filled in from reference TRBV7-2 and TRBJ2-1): GAGVSQSPSNKVTEKGKDVELRCDPISGHTALYWYRQSLGQGLEFLIYFQGNSAPDKSGLPSDRFSAERTGGSVSTLTIQRTQQEDSAVYLCASRGQISYNEQFFGPGTRLTVL.

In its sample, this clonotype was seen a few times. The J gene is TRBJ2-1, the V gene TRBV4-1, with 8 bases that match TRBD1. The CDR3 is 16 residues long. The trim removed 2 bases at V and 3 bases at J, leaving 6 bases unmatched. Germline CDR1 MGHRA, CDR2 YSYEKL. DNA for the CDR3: TGCGCCAGCAGCCAAATCGGACAGGGAAACTACAATGAGCAGTTCTTC. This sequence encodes CASSQIGQGNYNEQFF.

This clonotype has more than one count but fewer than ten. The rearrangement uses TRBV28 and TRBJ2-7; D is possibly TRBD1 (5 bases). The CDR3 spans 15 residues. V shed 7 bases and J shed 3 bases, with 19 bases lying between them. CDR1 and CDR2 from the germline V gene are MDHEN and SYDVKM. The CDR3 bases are TGTGCCAGCAAAAAGGGGCCCCCAGACGGCTACGAGCAGTACTTC. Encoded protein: CASKKGPPDGYEQYF.

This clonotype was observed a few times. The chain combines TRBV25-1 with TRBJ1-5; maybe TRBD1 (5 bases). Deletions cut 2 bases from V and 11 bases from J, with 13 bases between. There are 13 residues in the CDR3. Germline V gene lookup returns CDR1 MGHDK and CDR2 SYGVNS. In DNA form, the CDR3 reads TGTGCCAGCAGTGAACCTGGACACCCGGCCCAGCATTTT. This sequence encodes CASSEPGHPAQHF. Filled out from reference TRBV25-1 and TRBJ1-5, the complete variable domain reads EADIYQTPRYLVIGTGKKITLECSQTMGHDKMYWYQQDPGMELHLIHYSYGVNSTEKGDLSSESTVSRIRTEHFPLTLESARPSHTSQYLCASSEPGHPAQHFGDGTRLSIL.

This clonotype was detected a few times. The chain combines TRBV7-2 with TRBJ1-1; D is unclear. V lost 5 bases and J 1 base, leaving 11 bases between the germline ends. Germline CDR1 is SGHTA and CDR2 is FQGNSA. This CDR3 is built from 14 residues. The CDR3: CASSPGLQNTEAFF. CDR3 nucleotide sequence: TGTGCCAGCAGCCCGGGCCTTCAGAACACTGAAGCTTTCTTT. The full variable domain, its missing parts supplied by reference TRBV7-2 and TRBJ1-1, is GAGVSQSPSNKVTEKGKDVELRCDPISGHTALYWYRQSLGQGLEFLIYFQGNSAPDKSGLPSDRFSAERTGGSVSTLTIQRTQQEDSAVYLCASSPGLQNTEAFFGQGTRLTVV.

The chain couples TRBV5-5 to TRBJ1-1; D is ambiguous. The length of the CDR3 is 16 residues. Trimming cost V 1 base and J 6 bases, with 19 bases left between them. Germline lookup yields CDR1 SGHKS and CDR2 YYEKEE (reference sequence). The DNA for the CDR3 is TGTGCCAGCAGCTTGCGCCGTTCCGTTATAGGCGCTGAAGCTTTCTTT. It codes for CASSLRRSVIGAEAFF.

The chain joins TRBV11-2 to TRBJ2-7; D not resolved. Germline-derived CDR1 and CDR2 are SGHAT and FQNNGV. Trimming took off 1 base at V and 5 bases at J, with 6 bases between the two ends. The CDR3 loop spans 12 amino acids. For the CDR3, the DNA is TGTGCCAGCAGCTTAGTATCGGACGAGCAGTACTTC. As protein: CASSLVSDEQYF.

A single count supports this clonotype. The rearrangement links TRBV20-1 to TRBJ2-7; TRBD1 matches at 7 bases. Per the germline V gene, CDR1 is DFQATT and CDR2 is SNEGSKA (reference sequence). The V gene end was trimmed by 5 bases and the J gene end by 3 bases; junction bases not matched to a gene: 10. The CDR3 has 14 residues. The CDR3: CSARPGAGGYEQYF. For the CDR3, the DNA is TGCAGTGCTCGGCCAGGGGCAGGGGGCTACGAGCAGTACTTC.